This entry features one T cell receptor beta chain sequence. No antigen is known for it. These data come from a study of CD8 T cells in ankylosing spondylitis. Notes on the study in general: CD8+ disease-linked clones were present at relatively low frequencies in blood.

Germline values: CDR1 MGHRA, CDR2 YSYEKL. CDR3 length equals 17 residues. V shed 2 bases and J 3 bases; nucleotides not matched to a gene: 9. TCRdb passed the 5' RACE reads through MiXCR, listing each CDR3 protein once. Here the sample spans 230,000 or so distinct CDR3 sequences, about 24% being singletons. The V and J genes are TRBV4-1 and TRBJ2-2; 7 bases are shared with TRBD1. Input material: blood, either unsorted or a sorted T cell fraction (not recorded which). The sequence was collected from a male donor with ankylosing spondylitis or in good health (not recorded which). CDR3 nucleotides: TGCGCCAGCAGCCAAAATCCGACAGGGTCCTACACCGGGGAGCTGTTTTTT. Protein product: CASSQNPTGSYTGELFF.